This paragraph reports one T cell receptor (beta chain). MiXCR, run by TCRdb on the PCR reads, gives a single entry per CDR3 protein. The data show around 3,300 distinct CDR3 sequences, with 64% seen just once and about 20% held by the top ten. Samples came from patients with localized non-small cell lung adenocarcinoma. This sample is drawn from a study of CD4 and CD8 cells across lung adenocarcinoma regions. The CDR3 contains 14 residues. Germline CDR1 and CDR2: MNHNS and SASEGT. Trimming took 8 bases from V and 3 from J, leaving 14 bases between them. Sequencing was done on a sample of CD4+ T cells from the margin of a lung tumor. This sequence was found in a female donor with lung adenocarcinoma. The CD4 and CD8 labels of this study may be unreliable. The rearrangement uses TRBV6-1 and TRBJ1-5; D is unresolved. Here the CDR3 DNA reads TGTGCCAGCGTGGGAGGTAAAGACAATCAGCCCCAGCATTTT. Residues: CASVGGKDNQPQHF.